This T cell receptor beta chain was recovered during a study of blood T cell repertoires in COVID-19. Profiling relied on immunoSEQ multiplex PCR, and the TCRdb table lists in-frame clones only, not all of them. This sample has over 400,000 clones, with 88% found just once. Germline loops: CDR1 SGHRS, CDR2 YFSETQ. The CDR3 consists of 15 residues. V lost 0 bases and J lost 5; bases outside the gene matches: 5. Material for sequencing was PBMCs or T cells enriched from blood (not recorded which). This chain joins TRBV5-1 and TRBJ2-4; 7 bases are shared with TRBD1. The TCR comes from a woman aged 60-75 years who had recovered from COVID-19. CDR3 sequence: CASSLAGTVENIQYF. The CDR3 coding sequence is TGCGCCAGCAGCTTGGCTGGGACAGTTGAAAACATTCAGTACTTC.